One sample yielded the 20 T cell receptor beta chains listed below, sequenced in a study of cytotoxic CD8 clonotypes in ibrutinib-treated CLL. The method was immunoSEQ multiplex PCR; TCRdb's version includes in-frame clones alone and lacks a portion of them. The data hold about 120,000 clones, with about 53% observed a single time. Sample: PBMCs, taken after 24 months of ibrutinib treatment. The receptor source for this set is a human donor with chronic lymphocytic leukemia.

The table lists this clone with a few counts. This sequence joins TRBV28 and TRBJ1-1; 7 nucleotides match TRBD1. The CDR3 totals 16 residues. Per germline, CDR1 MDHEN and CDR2 SYDVKM. J gave up 1 base and V 7 bases, and 12 bases lay outside the gene matches. The CDR3 nucleotides read TGTGCCAGCAATAGGGCCAGGGGGATGGGGAACACTGAAGCTTTCTTT. Encoded protein: CASNRARGMGNTEAFF.

The chain joins TRBV7-9 to TRBJ2-7, with D hard to call. With 0 bases removed from V and 5 bases from J, the gap between germline ends came to 8 bases. The CDR3 is 13 residues long. The germline V gene has CDR1 SEHNR and CDR2 FQNEAQ (reference sequence). Here the CDR3 reads CASSLAGSHEQYF. Here the CDR3 DNA reads TGTGCCAGCAGCTTAGCTGGCAGCCACGAGCAGTACTTC.

CDR3 in amino acids: CASMGGVKTEAFF. DNA for the CDR3: TGTGCCAGCATGGGGGGCGTTAAAACTGAAGCTTTCTTT. The V gene is TRBV2, the J gene TRBJ1-1; D is perhaps TRBD1 (6 bases). The CDR3 consists of 13 residues. The germline CDR1 and CDR2 sequences are SNHLY and FYNNEI. The V end lost 7 bases, the J end lost 5 bases, and 14 bases lay between the germline ends.

CDR3 DNA: TGCGCCAGCCCCCCCGCCGGGGGCTACACCTTC. It translates to CASPPAGGYTF. The rearrangement joins TRBV4-1 to TRBJ1-2, with D unclear. V was clipped by 8 bases and J by 8 bases, with 12 bases between them. The CDR3 contains 11 residues. The germline V gene has CDR1 MGHRA and CDR2 YSYEKL.

The chain recombines TRBV25-1 with TRBJ1-2; 7 bases agree with TRBD1. Trimming removed 5 bases from V and 7 bases from J; junction bases left unmatched: 7. CDR3 length equals 13 residues. CDR1 and CDR2 (germline): MGHDK, SYGVNS. CDR3 sequence reads: CASSQRGRGGYTF. CDR3 nucleotides: TGTGCCAGCAGTCAGAGGGGGCGAGGTGGCTACACCTTC.

In nucleotides, the CDR3 is TGCAGCGTTGCCCAAGACACAGATACGCAGTATTTT. It is translated as CSVAQDTDTQYF. This chain joins TRBV29-1 and TRBJ2-3; D gene unclear. The V end lost 4 bases, the J end lost 2 bases, and 7 bases lay between the germline ends. The CDR3 spans 12 residues. CDR1 SQVTM and CDR2 ANQGSEA come from the germline V gene.

V and J are TRBV18 and TRBJ2-7; the D is unclear. V dropped 3 bases and J dropped 2 bases, with 11 bases sitting between them. Germline CDR1 is KGHSH and CDR2 is LQKENI. The CDR3 length is 14 residues. This CDR3 reads CASSPSPTPYEQYF. CDR3 nucleotide sequence: TGTGCCAGCTCACCCTCACCCACACCCTACGAGCAGTACTTC.

CDR3: CASSPGTGVESGGYTF. The CDR3 DNA reads TGTGCCAGCTCACCCGGGACAGGGGTGGAAAGCGGTGGCTACACCTTC. The rearrangement links TRBV18 to TRBJ1-2, with TRBD1 matching 10 bases. V shed 3 bases, J shed 7 bases, and the junction held 11 bases outside the gene matches. The CDR3 has 16 residues. Germline assignment: CDR1 KGHSH and CDR2 LQKENI.

This clone was counted between two and nine times. The genes are TRBV7-2 and TRBJ1-3; weak D call: TRBD1 (5 bases). Germline V gives CDR1 SGHTA, CDR2 FQGNSA. The CDR3 has 14 amino acids. V lost 5 bases and J 0 bases, leaving 8 bases between the germline ends. CDR3 bases: TGTGCCAGCAGCAGCGGGGGCTCTGGAAACACCATATATTTT. Translating gives CASSSGGSGNTIYF.

The chain is built from TRBV2 and TRBJ2-5; 11 bases match TRBD2. Germline CDR1 is SNHLY and CDR2 is FYNNEI. Losses at the gene ends were 5 bases for V and 5 bases for J; bases not matched to a gene: 7. The CDR3 is 15 residues long. CDR3: CASSLTSGGSETQYF. CDR3 DNA sequence: TGTGCCAGCAGTCTCACTAGCGGGGGATCTGAGACCCAGTACTTC.

This chain links TRBV5-1 with TRBJ1-2, with D unresolved. The CDR3 runs 14 residues. CDR1 and CDR2 (germline): SGHRS, YFSETQ. The V end lost 5 bases, the J end lost 0 bases, and 11 bases lay between the germline ends. The CDR3 bases are TGCGCCAGCAGTTCTCGGGGAACTAACTATGGCTACACCTTC. Translation gives CASSSRGTNYGYTF.

Worth noting for this clone: At one end the junction does not follow the germline gene, possibly because of a read error. V usage is TRBV7-9 and J usage is TRBJ2-7, with 8 positions matching TRBD1. CDR1 is SEHNR, CDR2 FQNEAQ, per germline (reference sequence). The CDR3 consists of 12 residues. CDR3 protein: CASSLGGDRPHF. The CDR3 bases are TGTGCCAGCAGCTTAGGGGGGGACAGGCCGCACTTC.

This sequence joins TRBV5-1 and TRBJ2-7; D possibly uses TRBD1 or TRBD2 (5 bases each). Between the trimmed V and J ends, which lost 3 bases and 4 bases, there was a span of 11 bases. Germline loops: CDR1 SGHRS, CDR2 YFSETQ. The CDR3 sequence is 13 residues long. The CDR3 spells CASSWDGDYEQYF. The CDR3 region has the DNA TGCGCCAGCAGCTGGGACGGGGATTACGAGCAGTACTTC.

This clone has more than one count but fewer than ten. The chain couples TRBV2 to TRBJ2-2; no firm D call. V was clipped by 5 bases and J by 3 bases, with 4 bases between them. The CDR3 runs 12 residues. The V gene's germline CDR1 is SNHLY and CDR2 FYNNEI. The CDR3 nucleotides are TGTGCCAGCAGTTACGACACCGGGGAGCTGTTTTTT. Encoded protein: CASSYDTGELFF.

The chain combines TRBV7-9 with TRBJ1-3; D is unresolved. Germline CDR1 and CDR2: SEHNR and FQNEAQ (reference sequence). The germline V and J ends were trimmed by 5 bases and 3 bases, with 14 bases remaining between them. The CDR3 runs to 15 residues. The CDR3 nucleotides read TGTGCCAGCAGCCCTCCTTTTCGCCTTGGAAACACCATATATTTT. This gives the protein CASSPPFRLGNTIYF.

The rearrangement joins TRBV4-2 to TRBJ2-7, with D possibly TRBD1 on 5 matching bases. The CDR3 spans 14 residues. Germline V gives CDR1 LGHNA, CDR2 YNFKEQ. Deletions cut 0 bases from V and 10 bases from J, with 16 bases between. The CDR3 here is CASSQEEDWGRQYF. CDR3 bases: TGTGCCAGCAGCCAAGAAGAGGATTGGGGCCGTCAGTACTTC.

The sample holds a few counts of this clone. The rearrangement links TRBV7-6 to TRBJ2-7; 8 bases map to TRBD1. V lost 5 bases and J lost 2; bases outside the gene matches: 8. Germline lookup yields CDR1 SGHVS and CDR2 FNYEAQ. The CDR3 covers 15 residues. The CDR3 spells CASSPVGDRTYEQYF. CDR3 nucleotide sequence: TGTGCCAGCAGCCCAGTAGGGGACAGGACCTACGAGCAGTACTTC. Together with reference TRBV7-6 and TRBJ2-7, the CDR3 gives the full variable domain: GAGVSQSPRYKVTKRGQDVALRCDPISGHVSLYWYRQALGQGPEFLTYFNYEAQQDKSGLPNDRFSAERPEGSISTLTIQRTEQRDSAMYRCASSPVGDRTYEQYFGPGTRLTVT.

This clone is a singleton in its sample. The chain has TRBV28 and TRBJ2-7; 7 bases agree with TRBD1. Germline values: CDR1 MDHEN, CDR2 SYDVKM. The length of the CDR3 is 15 residues. Unmatched junction bases numbered 8, after V lost 4 bases and J lost 2 bases. CDR3 loop: CASSSPGGIPYEQYF. In DNA form, the CDR3 reads TGTGCCAGCAGTTCCCCAGGGGGAATTCCCTACGAGCAGTACTTC. The full variable domain, in which reference TRBV28 and TRBJ2-7 provide the parts outside the CDR3, is DVKVTQSSRYLVKRTGEKVFLECVQDMDHENMFWYRQDPGLGLRLIYFSYDVKMKEKGDIPEGYSVSREKKERFSLILESASTNQTSMYLCASSSPGGIPYEQYFGPGTRLTVT.

The chain carries TRBV14 and TRBJ2-7; 10 positions agree with TRBD2. In germline, CDR1 is SGHDN, CDR2 FVKESK. Trimming at V came to 5 bases and at J to 0 bases, leaving 4 bases not matched to a gene. CDR3 length: 15 amino acids. The CDR3 sequence: CASSFGLAASYEQYF. CDR3 nucleotides: TGTGCCAGCAGCTTCGGACTAGCGGCCTCCTACGAGCAGTACTTC. Together with reference TRBV14 and TRBJ2-7, the CDR3 gives the full variable domain: EAGVTQFPSHSVIEKGQTVTLRCDPISGHDNLYWYRRVMGKEIKFLLHFVKESKQDESGMPNNRFLAERTGGTYSTLKVQPAELEDSGVYFCASSFGLAASYEQYFGPGTRLTVT.

The CDR3 DNA follows: TGTGCCATCAGTGAAAACAGGGCCAGTGGAAACACCATATATTTT. It yields the protein CAISENRASGNTIYF. The chain uses TRBV10-3 and TRBJ1-3; D is possibly TRBD1 (6 bases). Trimming shortened V by 3 bases and J by 3 bases, and 12 bases separated the two germline ends. Germline V gene data show CDR1 as ENHRY and CDR2 as SYGVKD. This CDR3 region has 15 residues.